A single sample is the source of the 29 T cell receptor beta chains below, sequenced in a study of cytomegalovirus exposure and HLA in healthy donors. Researchers ran the PCR with 60 Vbeta and 13 Jbeta primers. The table came from immunoSEQ multiplex PCR; TCRdb's copy has only in-frame clones and leaves some out. This sample carries approximately 160,000 clones, 60% to 80% of them seen once, and the ten largest clones take over 4%. The sample consisted of PBMCs. The receptors shown here come from a male donor in good health and CMV-seronegative.

The rearrangement links TRBV4-3 to TRBJ2-5; TRBD2 matches 10 bases. CDR1 is LGHNA, CDR2 YSLEER, per germline. The CDR3 loop spans 14 amino acids. The V segment lost 4 bases and the J segment 7 bases; nucleotides outside the gene matches: 6. The CDR3 DNA reads TGCGCCAGCAGCCCCTCTAGCGGGAGTCGGACCCAGTACTTC. This codes for CASSPSSGSRTQYF.

J is TRBJ2-1 and V is TRBV19, with 10 bases lining up with TRBD2. The V gene's germline CDR1 is LNHDA and CDR2 SQIVND (reference sequence). V lost 3 bases, J lost 7 bases, and 6 bases stayed unmatched. The CDR3 spans 15 residues. CDR3 sequence (DNA): TGTGCCAGTAGTATCCTAGCGGGAGAGGGGAATGAGCAGTTCTTC. It is translated as CASSILAGEGNEQFF. Supplemented by reference TRBV19 and TRBJ2-1, the full variable domain reads DGGITQSPKYLFRKEGQNVTLSCEQNLNHDAMYWYRQDPGQGLRLIYYSQIVNDFQKGDIAEGYSVSREKKESFPLTVTSAQKNPTAFYLCASSILAGEGNEQFFGPGTRLTVL.

The rearrangement links TRBV11-2 to TRBJ2-3, with 10 bases aligning to TRBD2. Germline V lookup: CDR1 SGHAT, CDR2 FQNNGV. The V and J ends lost 1 base and 4 bases, in that order; junction bases with no gene match: 5. The length of the CDR3 is 16 residues. This CDR3 is CASSLAPSGRADTQYF. As DNA, the CDR3 is TGTGCCAGCAGCTTAGCCCCGAGCGGGAGGGCAGATACGCAGTATTTT. Combining the CDR3 with reference TRBV11-2 and TRBJ2-3 gives the whole variable domain EAGVAQSPRYKIIEKRQSVAFWCNPISGHATLYWYQQILGQGPKLLIQFQNNGVVDDSQLPKDRFSAERLKGVDSTLKIQPAKLEDSAVYLCASSLAPSGRADTQYFGPGTRLTVL.

This chain links TRBV7-2 with TRBJ1-1, with TRBD1 matching 8 bases. Germline V gene data show CDR1 as SGHTA and CDR2 as FQGNSA. After removal of 5 bases from V and 11 bases from J, the junction contained 7 bases not matched to a gene. This CDR3 spans 12 amino acids. CDR3 coding DNA: TGTGCCAGCAGCCTGACAGGGGTAGAGGCTTTCTTT. Residues: CASSLTGVEAFF.

J is TRBJ1-6 and V is TRBV5-5, with TRBD1 identical over 7 bases. The CDR3 runs to 16 residues. Looked up from germline, CDR1 is SGHKS and CDR2 is YYEKEE (reference sequence). V lost 4 bases and J lost 2; bases outside the gene matches: 6. CDR3 residues: CASSPRDRTYNSPLHF. In DNA form, the CDR3 reads TGTGCCAGCAGCCCCCGGGACAGAACCTATAATTCACCCCTCCACTTT.

This clone was counted between two and nine times. V and J are TRBV7-2 and TRBJ2-6, with D perhaps matching TRBD1 (5 bases). The V and J ends lost 5 bases and 0 bases respectively, with 17 bases between them. From germline, CDR1 is SGHTA and CDR2 FQGNSA. The CDR3 runs 18 residues. Here the CDR3 reads CASSPLLGQGSGANVLTF. The CDR3 bases are TGTGCCAGCAGCCCCCTGTTGGGCCAGGGCTCTGGGGCCAACGTCCTGACTTTC.

The chain uses TRBV2 and TRBJ1-3; TRBD1 aligns across 7 bases. CDR1 and CDR2 from the germline V gene are SNHLY and FYNNEI. Germline trimming cut 3 bases from V and 0 bases from J; bases unmatched to any gene: 2. The CDR3 is 15 residues long. The DNA for the CDR3 is TGTGCCAGCAGTGAGACAGGGACCTCTGGAAACACCATATATTTT. It specifies CASSETGTSGNTIYF.

This clone was recorded once. J is TRBJ2-5 and V is TRBV18; 7 nucleotides line up with TRBD2. This CDR3 spans 14 amino acids. V lost 6 bases, J lost 2 bases, and 6 bases stayed unmatched. Germline V gives CDR1 KGHSH, CDR2 LQKENI. CDR3 DNA sequence: TGTGCCAGCTCCCCCCCAGCGGGACAAGAGACCCAGTACTTC. Its protein is CASSPPAGQETQYF. Looking up the rest from reference TRBV18 and TRBJ2-5 gives the full variable domain: NAGVMQNPRHLVRRRGQEARLRCSPMKGHSHVYWYRQLPEEGLKFMVYLQKENIIDESGMPKERFSAEFPKEGPSILRIQQVVRGDSAAYFCASSPPAGQETQYFGPGTRLLVL.

This clone was picked up a small number of times. The chain joins TRBV30 to TRBJ1-1; perhaps TRBD1 as D (6 bases). The CDR3 spans 15 residues. V was pared by 7 bases and J by 6 bases, with 24 bases between. CDR1 is GTSNPN and CDR2 is SVGIG in the germline V gene (reference sequence). CDR3 sequence reads: CAFTLEPTGWAEAFF. The DNA of the CDR3 is TGTGCCTTCACGTTGGAGCCAACAGGGTGGGCTGAAGCTTTCTTT.

This clone was counted between two and nine times. The chain recombines TRBV6-4 with TRBJ2-3, with D possibly matching TRBD2 (6 bases). In germline, CDR1 is MRHNA, CDR2 SNTAGT. The CDR3 is 13 amino acids. V gave up 0 bases and J gave up 5 bases, with 6 bases separating them. CDR3 residues: CASSDSGLDTQYF. CDR3 nucleotide sequence: TGTGCCAGCAGTGACTCGGGACTAGATACGCAGTATTTT.

This clone occurred a few times. This chain uses TRBV6-6 with TRBJ1-1; possible D gene TRBD1, 5 bases. There are 14 residues in the CDR3. Between the trimmed V and J ends, which lost 2 bases and 2 bases, there was a span of 9 bases. CDR1 and CDR2 (germline): MNHNY, SVGAGI (reference sequence). This chain's CDR3 is CASSYTDTNTEAFF. CDR3 in DNA: TGTGCCAGCAGTTACACGGACACTAACACTGAAGCTTTCTTT.

The rearrangement links TRBV7-9 to TRBJ2-1, with D hard to call. CDR1 and CDR2 from the germline V gene are SEHNR and FQNEAQ (reference sequence). V was cut by 4 bases and J by 9 bases, with 10 bases left in between. The CDR3 is 12 amino acids. This CDR3 reads CASSSHRFEQFF. The CDR3 nucleotides read TGTGCCAGCAGCTCCCATCGGTTTGAGCAGTTCTTC.

The genes are TRBV27 and TRBJ2-7, with 9 bases matching TRBD1. V lost 6 bases, J lost 6 bases, and 6 bases stayed unmatched. The CDR3 contains 13 residues. The germline CDR1 and CDR2 sequences are MNHEY and SMNVEV (reference sequence). CDR3 bases: TGTGCCAGCAGCAGCCCGACAGGGGGCGAGCAGTACTTC. Translating gives CASSSPTGGEQYF.

This clone has more than one count but fewer than ten. This chain uses TRBV6-6 with TRBJ1-5, with a tentative D call TRBD1 (5 bases). The CDR3 loop spans 15 amino acids. CDR1 is MNHNY and CDR2 is SVGAGI in the germline V gene (reference sequence). The V gene lost 6 bases and the J gene lost 4 bases, with 16 bases spanning the gap. The CDR3 is CASRPLRQRNQPQHF. CDR3 bases: TGTGCCAGCAGGCCCCTTCGACAGAGGAATCAGCCCCAGCATTTT.

The chain recombines TRBV6-5 with TRBJ2-3; the match to TRBD2 covers 13 bases. CDR1 is MNHEY and CDR2 is SVGAGI in the germline V gene. There are 15 residues in the CDR3. V shed 6 bases, J shed 6 bases, and the junction held 6 bases outside the gene matches. The CDR3 is CASSRLAGGEDTQYF. The CDR3 DNA is TGTGCCAGCAGCCGACTAGCGGGGGGTGAGGATACGCAGTATTTT.

The V and J genes are TRBV5-1 and TRBJ1-3, with D perhaps TRBD1 (5 bases). The germline V and J ends were trimmed by 0 bases and 9 bases, with 13 bases remaining between them. This CDR3 region has 14 residues. Germline V gives CDR1 SGHRS, CDR2 YFSETQ. The CDR3 reads CASSLGDPGATIYF. For the CDR3, the DNA is TGCGCCAGCAGCTTGGGGGACCCGGGAGCCACCATATATTTT.

CDR3 sequence reads: CASSLFGRAEETQYF. CDR3 bases: TGTGCCAGCAGCTTGTTCGGGAGGGCCGAGGAGACCCAGTACTTC. This chain links TRBV5-4 with TRBJ2-5, with 8 bases that match TRBD2. The CDR3 consists of 15 residues. Germline CDR1 SGHNT, CDR2 YYREEE (reference sequence). V dropped 1 base and J dropped 5; count of bases not matched to a gene: 7.

The V gene is TRBV4-3, the J gene TRBJ2-5, with 11 bases lining up with TRBD1. The tail of the sequence fits TRBJ2-7 better, so the J call may be wrong. From germline, CDR1 is LGHNA and CDR2 YSLEER. The CDR3 totals 16 residues. The CDR3 sequence: CASSHGAGTGGYEQYF. CDR3 coding DNA: TGCGCCAGCAGCCATGGGGCCGGGACAGGGGGCTACGAGCAGTACTTC.

The V call is TRBV7-2, the J call TRBJ2-3; perhaps TRBD1 as D (6 bases). Germline assignment: CDR1 SGHTA and CDR2 FQGNSA. With 1 base removed from V and 1 base from J, the gap between germline ends came to 12 bases. The CDR3 spans 16 residues. CDR3 bases: TGTGCCAGCAGCTTAGGTCCAGGGGCCGGCACAGATACGCAGTATTTT. Amino acid sequence: CASSLGPGAGTDTQYF.

There are a few counts of this clone. The rearrangement joins TRBV18 to TRBJ2-1; D remains unclear. The CDR3 totals 13 residues. Germline V lookup: CDR1 KGHSH, CDR2 LQKENI. Between the trimmed V and J ends, which lost 0 bases and 9 bases, there was a span of 9 bases. The CDR3 here is CASSPPPAVEQFF. CDR3 DNA: TGTGCCAGCTCACCACCTCCGGCGGTTGAGCAGTTCTTC.

This clone was seen a handful of times. The V call is TRBV11-2, the J call TRBJ2-3; D not certain. This CDR3 has 14 amino acids. Trimming removed 5 bases from V and 3 bases from J, with 12 bases in between. The V gene's germline CDR1 is SGHAT and CDR2 FQNNGV. The chain's CDR3 is CASSQEGMTDTQYF. The CDR3, as DNA: TGTGCCAGCAGCCAGGAAGGAATGACAGATACGCAGTATTTT.

The V call is TRBV5-1, the J call TRBJ2-1, with D possibly being TRBD2 (5 bases). Per the germline V gene, CDR1 is SGHRS and CDR2 is YFSETQ. Trimming took 4 bases from V and 6 from J, leaving 20 bases between them. CDR3 size: 16 residues. The CDR3 here is CASSPSNEGLGNEQFF. The CDR3 DNA reads TGCGCCAGCAGCCCCTCCAACGAGGGTCTGGGCAATGAGCAGTTCTTC.

The J gene is TRBJ2-5, the V gene TRBV5-4, with 11 positions matching TRBD1. The J call may be faulty, since TRBJ2-7 better matches the DNA end. The CDR3 totals 14 residues. Germline CDR1 is SGHNT and CDR2 is YYREEE (reference sequence). The CDR3 DNA is TGTGCCAGCAGGCTGGGACAGGGGGCCTACGAGCAGTACTTC. Amino acid sequence: CASRLGQGAYEQYF.

The chain carries TRBV7-8 and TRBJ2-3, with D possibly being TRBD1 (5 bases). The length of the CDR3 is 14 residues. CDR1 and CDR2 (germline): SGHVS, FQNEAQ. The V end was cut by 1 base, the J end by 6 bases, with 11 bases between. The CDR3 DNA is TGTGCCAGCAGCTTAGGTGGGGCTGGGGATACGCAGTATTTT. Translating it yields CASSLGGAGDTQYF.

J is TRBJ2-3 and V is TRBV28; 11 bases align to TRBD1. Trimming cost V 10 bases and J 5 bases; bases outside gene matches: 8. This CDR3 region has 14 residues. Germline CDR1 and CDR2: MDHEN and SYDVKM. CDR3 in amino acids: CAIQDRGQGDTQYF. CDR3 DNA: TGTGCCATACAGGACAGGGGGCAAGGAGATACGCAGTATTTT.

The chain couples TRBV6-5 to TRBJ1-5, with D possibly TRBD1 on 5 matching bases. CDR3 length: 14 residues. V dropped 5 bases and J dropped 1 base, with 9 bases sitting between them. The germline V gene has CDR1 MNHEY and CDR2 SVGAGI. The CDR3 loop is CASSPTESNQPQHF. The CDR3 DNA reads TGTGCCAGCAGTCCGACAGAAAGCAATCAGCCCCAGCATTTT.

The rearrangement uses TRBV7-6 and TRBJ2-1; 9 bases line up with TRBD2. Germline-derived CDR1 and CDR2 are SGHVS and FNYEAQ. V was pared by 4 bases and J by 0 bases, with 4 bases of the junction left unmatched. This CDR3 contains 16 residues. The DNA for the CDR3 is TGTGCCAGCAGCTCCCGAGCGGGGGGCTCCTACAATGAGCAGTTCTTC. Translating it yields CASSSRAGGSYNEQFF. Combining the CDR3 with reference TRBV7-6 and TRBJ2-1 gives the whole variable domain GAGVSQSPRYKVTKRGQDVALRCDPISGHVSLYWYRQALGQGPEFLTYFNYEAQQDKSGLPNDRFSAERPEGSISTLTIQRTEQRDSAMYRCASSSRAGGSYNEQFFGPGTRLTVL.

The chain joins TRBV19 to TRBJ1-4; 10 nucleotides line up with TRBD1. This CDR3 spans 14 amino acids. V was clipped by 7 bases and J by 8 bases; unmatched bases: 7. CDR1 and CDR2 (germline): LNHDA, SQIVND (reference sequence). The CDR3 reads CASIPTGGGEKLFF. In DNA, the CDR3 is TGTGCCAGTATTCCGACAGGGGGCGGAGAAAAACTGTTTTTT.

The sample holds one count of this clone. The gene calls are TRBV7-9 and TRBJ2-1; 9 nucleotides agree with TRBD1. The CDR3 covers 15 residues. Per germline, CDR1 SEHNR and CDR2 FQNEAQ (reference sequence). Losses at the gene ends were 2 bases for V and 10 bases for J; bases not matched to a gene: 9. CDR3 loop: CASSLWGQGVKEQFF. The CDR3 DNA is TGTGCCAGCAGCTTATGGGGACAGGGAGTGAAGGAGCAGTTCTTC. Supplemented by reference TRBV7-9 and TRBJ2-1, the full variable domain reads DTGVSQNPRHKITKRGQNVTFRCDPISEHNRLYWYRQTLGQGPEFLTYFQNEAQLEKSRLLSDRFSAERPKGSFSTLEIQRTEQGDSAMYLCASSLWGQGVKEQFFGPGTRLTVL.